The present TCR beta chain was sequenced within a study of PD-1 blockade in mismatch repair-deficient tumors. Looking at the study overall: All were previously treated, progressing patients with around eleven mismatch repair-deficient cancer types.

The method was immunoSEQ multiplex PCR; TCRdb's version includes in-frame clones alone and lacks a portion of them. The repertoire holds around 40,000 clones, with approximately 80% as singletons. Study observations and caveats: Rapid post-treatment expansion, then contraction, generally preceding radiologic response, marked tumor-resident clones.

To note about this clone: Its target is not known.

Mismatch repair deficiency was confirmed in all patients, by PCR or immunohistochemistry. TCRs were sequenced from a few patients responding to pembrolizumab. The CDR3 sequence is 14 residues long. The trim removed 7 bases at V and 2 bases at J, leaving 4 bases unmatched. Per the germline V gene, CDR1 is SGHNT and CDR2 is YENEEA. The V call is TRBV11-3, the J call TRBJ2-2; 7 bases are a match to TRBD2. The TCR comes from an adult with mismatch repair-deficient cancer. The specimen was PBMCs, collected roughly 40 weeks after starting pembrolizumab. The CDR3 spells CASTKRGNTGELFF. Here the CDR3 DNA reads TGTGCCAGCACGAAGCGGGGAAACACCGGGGAGCTGTTTTTT.